This passage covers 29 T cell receptor beta chains from one sample sequenced in a study of early stage breast cancer tumors. The method was immunoSEQ multiplex PCR; TCRdb's version includes in-frame clones alone and lacks a portion of them. The sample has over 25,000 clones, roughly two thirds seen once; the top ten hold 33%. Material: blood. These receptors were collected from a person aged 50-59 years with breast cancer.

V is TRBV9 and J is TRBJ2-2; D unresolved. Trimming left V 4 bases short and J 1 base short, with 11 bases between. There are 15 residues in the CDR3. CDR1 SGDLS and CDR2 YYNGEE come from the germline V gene. The CDR3 coding sequence is TGTGCCAGCAGCCCATGGACGGGGAACACCGGGGAGCTGTTTTTT. Its protein is CASSPWTGNTGELFF.

This clone came up a few times. The chain joins TRBV4-3 to TRBJ2-7, with TRBD2 matching 8 bases. This CDR3 is built from 14 residues. The V segment lost 1 base and the J segment 3 bases; nucleotides outside the gene matches: 2. CDR1 is LGHNA, CDR2 YSLEER, per germline. In DNA form, the CDR3 reads TGCGCCAGCAGCCAAGGACTAGCGTTCTACGAGCAGTACTTC. Translation: CASSQGLAFYEQYF.

The chain employs TRBV29-1 and TRBJ2-7, with 8 bases matching TRBD1. The V gene's germline CDR1 is SQVTM and CDR2 ANQGSEA. V was clipped by 6 bases and J by 5 bases; unmatched bases: 12. This CDR3 is built from 14 residues. As DNA, the CDR3 is TGCAGCGTACTCTGGACAGGGAGAAGGGACGAGCAGTACTTC. It specifies CSVLWTGRRDEQYF.

The rearrangement joins TRBV7-8 to TRBJ2-7, with TRBD2 as a possible D gene (6 bases). V shed 5 bases and J shed 2 bases, with 16 bases lying between them. Germline V gene sequence: CDR1 SGHVS, CDR2 FQNEAQ. The length of the CDR3 is 15 residues. In nucleotides, the CDR3 is TGTGCCAGCAGCCCCGGGGCTAGCGCCACCTACGAGCAGTACTTC. It is translated as CASSPGASATYEQYF.

This clone was picked up one time. The chain uses TRBV7-8 and TRBJ2-3; D gene ambiguous. The CDR3 extends over 14 amino acids. V was clipped by 2 bases and J by 0 bases, with 6 bases between them. Germline CDR1 is SGHVS and CDR2 is FQNEAQ. CDR3 amino acids: CASSLTSSTDTQYF. In DNA form, the CDR3 reads TGTGCCAGCAGCTTAACCTCTAGCACAGATACGCAGTATTTT.

This rearrangement joins TRBV7-2 to TRBJ1-5; perhaps TRBD1 as D (5 bases). Germline V CDR1 and CDR2: SGHTA, FQGNSA. V lost 6 bases and J lost 4, with 10 bases in between. The CDR3 is 13 amino acids. Here the CDR3 reads CASSMGGNQPQHF. Written as DNA, the CDR3 is TGTGCCAGCAGTATGGGGGGGAATCAGCCCCAGCATTTT.

The V gene is TRBV9, the J gene TRBJ1-3, with D unresolved. CDR1 SGDLS and CDR2 YYNGEE come from the germline V gene. Trimming took off 0 bases at V and 0 bases at J, with 7 bases between the two ends. The CDR3 length is 15 residues. This CDR3 reads CASSVGGSSGNTIYF. The CDR3 DNA reads TGTGCCAGCAGCGTAGGAGGAAGCTCTGGAAACACCATATATTTT.

This clone was seen more than once but under ten times. The genes are TRBV7-2 and TRBJ1-1, with D unclear. V lost 0 bases to trimming and J lost 4 bases, with 12 bases between them. The CDR3 covers 15 residues. In germline, CDR1 is SGHTA, CDR2 FQGNSA. The DNA of the CDR3 is TGTGCCAGCAGCTTAGCGTTCTACAGTTTCACTGAAGCTTTCTTT. It translates to CASSLAFYSFTEAFF.

The gene calls are TRBV7-2 and TRBJ2-7; 7 bases align to TRBD2. Trimming removed 5 bases from V and 0 bases from J; junction bases left unmatched: 7. The CDR3 runs 15 residues. Germline CDR1 SGHTA, CDR2 FQGNSA. CDR3 region: CASSAREDNSYEQYF. The DNA of the CDR3 is TGTGCCAGCAGCGCCCGGGAGGACAACTCCTACGAGCAGTACTTC.

Only one count was recorded for this clone. The J gene is TRBJ2-7, the V gene TRBV5-4; maybe TRBD2 (6 bases). The germline V gene encodes CDR1 SGHNT and CDR2 YYREEE (reference sequence). The CDR3 has 12 residues. V lost 1 base and J 5 bases, leaving 7 bases between the germline ends. The DNA of the CDR3 is TGTGCCAGCAGCTTGTCTAGCGACGAGCAGTACTTC. Its translation: CASSLSSDEQYF.

This chain joins TRBV5-1 and TRBJ2-1, with D perhaps matching TRBD1 or TRBD2 (5 bases each). V was trimmed by 4 bases and J by 0 bases, leaving 14 bases between them. This CDR3 has 16 amino acids. Per germline, CDR1 SGHRS and CDR2 YFSETQ. CDR3 region: CASSPGTLSSYNEQFF. The CDR3 bases are TGCGCCAGCAGCCCGGGGACCCTTTCCTCCTACAATGAGCAGTTCTTC.

The V call is TRBV7-9, the J call TRBJ2-3; no reliable D call. V was cut by 5 bases and J by 6 bases, with 9 bases left in between. Germline V CDR1 and CDR2: SEHNR, FQNEAQ (reference sequence). This CDR3 contains 12 residues. The DNA for the CDR3 is TGTGCCAGCAGCCCAGTGGGGGATACGCAGTATTTT. Translating gives CASSPVGDTQYF. Filled out from reference TRBV7-9 and TRBJ2-3, the complete variable domain reads DTGVSQNPRHKITKRGQNVTFRCDPISEHNRLYWYRQTLGQGPEFLTYFQNEAQLEKSRLLSDRFSAERPKGSFSTLEIQRTEQGDSAMYLCASSPVGDTQYFGPGTRLTVL.

The rearrangement uses TRBV27 and TRBJ2-7; D may be TRBD2 (5 bases). The germline CDR1 and CDR2 sequences are MNHEY and SMNVEV (reference sequence). This CDR3 has 12 amino acids. The V gene lost 8 bases and the J gene lost 4 bases, with 12 bases spanning the gap. CDR3 sequence reads: CASSGPGYEQYF. Written as DNA, the CDR3 is TGTGCCAGCTCGGGTCCGGGATACGAGCAGTACTTC.

The V gene is TRBV19, the J gene TRBJ1-5; a possible D gene is TRBD1 (5 bases). The V end was cut by 3 bases, the J end by 2 bases, with 17 bases between. The CDR3 consists of 17 residues. The V gene's germline CDR1 is LNHDA and CDR2 SQIVND (reference sequence). CDR3 coding DNA: TGTGCCAGTAGTATGGGGGAGGGTATATTGGGCAATCAGCCCCAGCATTTT. Protein sequence: CASSMGEGILGNQPQHF.

The rearrangement links TRBV7-3 to TRBJ2-2; 8 bases line up with TRBD2. Germline trimming cut 0 bases from V and 6 bases from J; bases unmatched to any gene: 9. The length of the CDR3 is 17 residues. Germline V gives CDR1 SGHTA, CDR2 FQGTGA. CDR3 bases: TGTGCCAGCAGCTTAACGGGAGTAGCGGGAAGAGCCGGGGAGCTGTTTTTT. Protein product: CASSLTGVAGRAGELFF.

As for this clone: A read error may produce the germline difference seen at one junction end. The V gene is TRBV9, the J gene TRBJ2-7; 8 nucleotides line up with TRBD1. There are 14 residues in the CDR3. Germline values: CDR1 SGDLS, CDR2 YYNGEE. The CDR3 is CASSAGTGITPTDF. The CDR3 bases are TGTGCCAGCAGCGCCGGGACAGGTATTACTCCCACAGACTTC. The whole variable domain, filled in from reference TRBV9 and TRBJ2-7, reads DSGVTQTPKHLITATGQRVTLRCSPRSGDLSVYWYQQSLDQGLQFLIQYYNGEERAKGNILERFSAQQFPDLHSELNLSSLELGDSALYFCASSAGTGITPTDFGPGTRLTVT.

This clone appeared a single time. The chain couples TRBV27 to TRBJ1-4; D gene ambiguous. V was shortened by 5 bases and J by 8 bases, with 9 bases between the two germline ends. The CDR3 is 12 amino acids. Germline values: CDR1 MNHEY, CDR2 SMNVEV (reference sequence). The CDR3: CASSRRNEKLFF. The DNA of the CDR3 is TGTGCCAGCAGTAGAAGAAACGAAAAACTGTTTTTT.

V is TRBV5-6 and J is TRBJ1-1; tentative D call: TRBD1 (5 bases). The CDR3 spans 15 residues. Germline V CDR1 and CDR2: SGHDT, YYEEEE. Trimming stripped 3 bases from V and 3 bases from J, with 15 bases between. CDR3 amino acids: CASSSGPNGDTEAFF. The CDR3 DNA sequence: TGTGCCAGCAGCTCGGGGCCCAATGGGGACACTGAAGCTTTCTTT.

This sequence joins TRBV2 and TRBJ2-5; D ambiguous. Trimming removed 5 bases from V and 2 bases from J, with 15 bases in between. The CDR3 is made up of 15 amino acids. In germline, CDR1 is SNHLY, CDR2 FYNNEI. CDR3 DNA sequence: TGTGCCAGCAGTCCCCGGCTAGGCAGGCAAGAGACCCAGTACTTC. Translating it yields CASSPRLGRQETQYF.

This chain links TRBV20-1 with TRBJ2-1, with TRBD2 as a possible D gene (6 bases). The V end lost 4 bases, the J end lost 9 bases, and 10 bases lay between the germline ends. CDR1 is DFQATT and CDR2 is SNEGSKA in the germline V gene (reference sequence). CDR3 length: 11 residues. DNA for the CDR3: TGCAGTGCTACGAGGCGGGGTGAGCAGTTCTTC. Its translation: CSATRRGEQFF.

The J gene is TRBJ1-5, the V gene TRBV19, with 9 bases aligning to TRBD1. The V gene's germline CDR1 is LNHDA and CDR2 SQIVND (reference sequence). The CDR3 runs 15 residues. V was pared by 4 bases and J by 7 bases, with 8 bases of the junction left unmatched. The CDR3 DNA sequence: TGTGCCAGTAGTAGGGACAGGGAGTGGAGCCAGCCCCAGCATTTT. It codes for CASSRDREWSQPQHF.

This clone turned up a few times. V gene TRBV5-5 combines with J gene TRBJ2-2; 9 nucleotides agree with TRBD1. The V gene end was trimmed by 4 bases and the J gene end by 3 bases; junction bases not matched to a gene: 4. Germline lookup yields CDR1 SGHKS and CDR2 YYEKEE (reference sequence). CDR3 length equals 15 residues. CDR3 sequence reads: CASSPRTGDTGELFF. CDR3 bases: TGTGCCAGCAGCCCCCGGACAGGGGACACCGGGGAGCTGTTTTTT. The entire variable domain, with the rest obtained from reference TRBV5-5 and TRBJ2-2, is as follows: DAGVTQSPTHLIKTRGQQVTLRCSPISGHKSVSWYQQVLGQGPQFIFQYYEKEERGRGNFPDRFSARQFPNYSSELNVNALLLGDSALYLCASSPRTGDTGELFFGEGSRLTVL.

The V gene is TRBV7-3, the J gene TRBJ1-1; D is possibly TRBD1 (5 bases). The CDR3 totals 17 residues. Trimming cost V 5 bases and J 1 base, with 20 bases left between them. Per germline, CDR1 SGHTA and CDR2 FQGTGA. CDR3 sequence: CASSSQGGSGRNTEAFF. Written as DNA, the CDR3 is TGTGCCAGCAGCAGTCAGGGTGGGTCAGGGAGGAACACTGAAGCTTTCTTT.

The chain couples TRBV9 to TRBJ1-3; 10 bases agree with TRBD1. The trim removed 3 bases at V and 7 bases at J, leaving 7 bases unmatched. Germline-derived CDR1 and CDR2 are SGDLS and YYNGEE. This CDR3 has 15 amino acids. The CDR3 DNA sequence: TGTGCCAGCAGCGGGGGGACAGGGGCGTTCAACACCATATATTTT. It is translated as CASSGGTGAFNTIYF.

J is TRBJ1-3 and V is TRBV19; D remains ambiguous. With 5 bases removed from V and 0 bases from J, the gap between germline ends came to 5 bases. The CDR3 is 13 residues long. Germline V CDR1 and CDR2: LNHDA, SQIVND (reference sequence). The CDR3 here is CASSALSGNTIYF. Here the CDR3 DNA reads TGTGCCAGTAGTGCCCTCTCTGGAAACACCATATATTTT. The full variable domain, completed using reference TRBV19 and TRBJ1-3, is DGGITQSPKYLFRKEGQNVTLSCEQNLNHDAMYWYRQDPGQGLRLIYYSQIVNDFQKGDIAEGYSVSREKKESFPLTVTSAQKNPTAFYLCASSALSGNTIYFGEGSWLTVV.

This chain joins TRBV9 and TRBJ2-7, with TRBD1 as a possible D gene (7 bases). The CDR3 is 14 residues long. Germline CDR1 SGDLS, CDR2 YYNGEE. The V gene lost 0 bases and the J gene lost 9 bases, with 16 bases spanning the gap. The CDR3 reads CASSVGWQGGGQYF. CDR3 in DNA: TGTGCCAGCAGCGTAGGTTGGCAGGGGGGAGGGCAGTACTTC.

This chain links TRBV4-3 with TRBJ1-1, with 9 bases that match TRBD1. Trimming took 3 bases from V and 5 from J; bases not matched to a gene: 7. The CDR3 totals 15 residues. Germline V gives CDR1 LGHNA, CDR2 YSLEER. The CDR3 DNA reads as TGCGCCAGCAGCCACGAGGGACAGGGTTGGACTGAAGCTTTCTTT. This gives the protein CASSHEGQGWTEAFF.

The chain couples TRBV27 to TRBJ2-3, with TRBD2 identical over 8 bases. With 1 base clipped from V and 5 bases from J, the junction kept 17 bases outside the gene matches. This CDR3 region has 19 residues. Germline V CDR1 and CDR2: MNHEY, SMNVEV (reference sequence). CDR3 DNA sequence: TGTGCCAGCAGTTTATTTGGGGGGGGACCCGGGACTAGAAGAGATACGCAGTATTTT. The encoded protein is CASSLFGGGPGTRRDTQYF.

This clone came up a few times. This rearrangement joins TRBV5-3 to TRBJ2-1, with 13 nucleotides matching TRBD2. TRBV5-3 is an ORF for which the function is uncertain. The CDR3 has 15 amino acids. Trimming took 5 bases from V and 15 from J; bases not matched to a gene: 14. The CDR3 region has the DNA TGTGCCAGAAGTCACCGGACTAGCGGGAGAAGTTCGCCGTTCTTC. It encodes CARSHRTSGRSSPFF.